The clone carrying this TCR beta chain was seen more than once but under ten times. Its target is unknown. V dropped 4 bases and J dropped 5 bases, with 9 bases sitting between them. Germline CDR1 and CDR2: SGHRS and YFSETQ. The CDR3 loop spans 12 amino acids. Regarding time point: persistent/refractory GD, antithyroid drugs over 5 years with positive TRAb. Researchers made the TCR library from RNA that was extracted from PBMCs. Into tubes containing EDTA, approximately 8.9 milliliters of peripheral blood were drawn. This entry belongs to a study of regulatory T cells in long-lasting Graves disease. Findings of the study overall: TCR diversity in persistent Graves' patients was below that of newly diagnosed ones. Persistent patients had a count of shared public clonotypes (around 2,700) that exceeded that of new patients (almost 1,000). Persistent disease favored TRBV28, TRBJ1-2 and TRBJ2-5.

To make TCR beta libraries, researchers used iRepertoire HTBI primers and Arm-PCR of CDR3 regions. Each CDR3 protein is one row after TCRdb ran MiXCR on the multiplex PCR reads. The table has around 400,000 distinct CDR3 sequences, less than 30% seen once; the top ten hold 25% to 30%. The sequenced sample was peripheral blood mononuclear cells (PBMCs), obtained when the disease was refractory, from a patient treated with antithyroid drugs. The chain uses TRBV5-1 and TRBJ2-5; D gene ambiguous. This receptor was taken from a middle-aged woman with Graves disease. CDR3 sequence reads: CASSHPRETQYF. The CDR3 nucleotides read TGCGCCAGCAGCCACCCCCGGGAGACCCAGTACTTC.